These 18 T cell receptor beta chains were all obtained from the same sample, sequenced in a study of spatial heterogeneity in lung cancer. Sample time point: sample taken at primary tumor resection. TCRdb independently ran MiXCR on the 5' RACE reads; one entry per CDR3 protein. The sample contains about 92,000 distinct CDR3 sequences, over 9.5% of which appear only once. This material consisted of PBMCs, taken at surgery. The receptors come from a male donor with early-stage non-small cell lung cancer.

This clonotype was detected a few times. CDR3 in DNA: TGCGCCAGCAGCTGGACAGGGGGCGGCGTCACCGGGGAGCTGTTTTTT. Its protein is CASSWTGGGVTGELFF. The chain has TRBV5-1 and TRBJ2-2, with TRBD1 matching over 11 bases. Trimming removed 3 bases from V and 4 bases from J; junction bases left unmatched: 5. CDR3 length: 16 amino acids. CDR1 is SGHRS, CDR2 YFSETQ, per germline. Variable domain in full (rest from reference TRBV5-1 and TRBJ2-2): KAGVTQTPRYLIKTRGQQVTLSCSPISGHRSVSWYQQTPGQGLQFLFEYFSETQRNKGNFPGRFSGRQFSNSRSEMNVSTLELGDSALYLCASSWTGGGVTGELFFGEGSRLTVL.

This clonotype appeared a few times. The chain employs TRBV20-1 and TRBJ1-5; D unclear. The CDR3 extends over 16 amino acids. The V gene's germline CDR1 is DFQATT and CDR2 SNEGSKA (reference sequence). Trimming cost V 7 bases and J 0 bases, with 19 bases left between them. CDR3 amino acids: CSVGEPARYSNQPQHF. CDR3 sequence (DNA): TGCAGTGTGGGAGAACCCGCAAGATATAGCAATCAGCCCCAGCATTTT.

The chain has TRBV5-1 and TRBJ2-7; perhaps TRBD1 as D (6 bases). From germline, CDR1 is SGHRS and CDR2 YFSETQ. This CDR3 is 14 amino acids long. Trimming removed 4 bases from V and 6 bases from J, with 17 bases in between. The CDR3 DNA sequence: TGCGCCAGCAGCCGCGAAATACAGGGTCGCGAGCAGTACTTC. Translation: CASSREIQGREQYF.

This clonotype was seen a handful of times. The chain uses TRBV20-1 and TRBJ2-5; D possibly corresponds to TRBD2 (5 bases). Germline CDR1 is DFQATT and CDR2 is SNEGSKA (reference sequence). CDR3 length: 10 residues. Between the trimmed V and J ends, which lost 8 bases and 3 bases, there was a span of 7 bases. The CDR3 DNA reads as TGCAGTACCGGGGAAGAGACCCAGTACTTC. Translated, it gives CSTGEETQYF.

This clonotype was recorded a few times. V is TRBV14 and J is TRBJ2-6; no definite D call. Germline loops: CDR1 SGHDN, CDR2 FVKESK. Trimming pared 4 bases from V and 2 bases from J, leaving 6 bases between. CDR3 length equals 14 residues. CDR3 sequence (DNA): TGTGCCAGCAGCCGTGGAGCTGGGGCCAACGTCCTGACTTTC. Amino acids: CASSRGAGANVLTF.

The rearrangement joins TRBV24-1 to TRBJ2-1; the D gene is possibly TRBD2 (6 bases). CDR3 length equals 16 residues. Germline CDR1 is KGHDR and CDR2 is SFDVKD. Trimming removed 0 bases at V and 9 bases at J, with 17 bases between. The CDR3: CATSDLLSSHGGEQFF. The DNA of the CDR3 is TGTGCCACCAGTGATTTGCTTTCGTCCCACGGGGGTGAGCAGTTCTTC.

The chain carries TRBV6-5 and TRBJ1-1; TRBD1 matches 7 bases. Unmatched junction bases numbered 7, after V lost 6 bases and J lost 3 bases. Germline V lookup: CDR1 MNHEY, CDR2 SVGAGI. CDR3 length: 14 amino acids. CDR3 amino acids: CASRAGQGDTEAFF. The DNA of the CDR3 is TGTGCCAGCAGGGCAGGGCAGGGGGACACTGAAGCTTTCTTT.

This chain joins TRBV5-4 and TRBJ2-7; 9 bases fit TRBD1. Germline CDR1 is SGHNT and CDR2 is YYREEE (reference sequence). J lost 6 bases, V lost 4 bases, and 8 bases had no gene match. The CDR3 consists of 14 residues. CDR3 sequence (DNA): TGTGCCAGCAGCCCGCGGGACAGGGCCTCCGAGCAGTACTTC. This gives the protein CASSPRDRASEQYF. The whole variable domain, remainder taken from reference TRBV5-4 and TRBJ2-7, is ETGVTQSPTHLIKTRGQQVTLRCSSQSGHNTVSWYQQALGQGPQFIFQYYREEENGRGNFPPRFSGLQFPNYSSELNVNALELDDSALYLCASSPRDRASEQYFGPGTRLTVT.

Many counts were recorded for this clonotype. This chain links TRBV5-6 with TRBJ2-1; 8 nucleotides agree with TRBD2. After removal of 3 bases from V and 7 bases from J, the junction contained 9 bases not matched to a gene. CDR1 and CDR2 from the germline V gene are SGHDT and YYEEEE. The CDR3 extends over 15 amino acids. The CDR3 loop reads CASSSGGASVNEQFF. DNA for the CDR3: TGTGCCAGCAGCTCCGGGGGGGCCAGCGTGAATGAGCAGTTCTTC.

The chain couples TRBV28 to TRBJ2-7; 8 bases fit TRBD2. Germline CDR1 reads MDHEN; CDR2 reads SYDVKM. Germline trimming cut 5 bases from V and 6 bases from J; bases unmatched to any gene: 12. CDR3 size: 15 residues. CDR3 sequence: CASSPAGGKVGEQYF. The CDR3 DNA is TGTGCCAGCAGTCCCGCGGGGGGAAAGGTAGGCGAGCAGTACTTC.

The rearrangement links TRBV7-2 to TRBJ2-3; D not resolved. The CDR3 is 13 residues long. Trimming took off 0 bases at V and 4 bases at J, with 5 bases between the two ends. Germline CDR1 is SGHTA and CDR2 is FQGNSA. CDR3 DNA: TGTGCCAGCAGCTTAGCGATTGCAGATACGCAGTATTTT. As protein: CASSLAIADTQYF.

There are a few counts of this clonotype. V and J are TRBV30 and TRBJ2-3; no clear D. This CDR3 is 11 amino acids long. Germline V gene lookup returns CDR1 GTSNPN and CDR2 SVGIG (reference sequence). Trimming took off 0 bases at V and 9 bases at J, with 7 bases between the two ends. CDR3 DNA: TGTGCCTGGAGTGTACCCCCCACGCAGTATTTT. Its translation is CAWSVPPTQYF.

Written as DNA, the CDR3 is TGTGCCAGCAGGTGGGGTACAGCGAACACCGGGGAGCTGTTTTTT. Amino acid sequence: CASRWGTANTGELFF. V usage is TRBV11-2 and J usage is TRBJ2-2, with D unclear. The CDR3 has 15 residues. V lost 6 bases, J lost 0 bases, and 11 bases lay in between. Germline values: CDR1 SGHAT, CDR2 FQNNGV.

The rearrangement links TRBV7-9 to TRBJ2-5; 9 bases map to TRBD1. The CDR3 length is 16 residues. The ends lost 1 base at V and 3 bases at J; junction bases unmatched: 6. Germline loops: CDR1 SEHNR, CDR2 FQNEAQ (reference sequence). The CDR3 sequence is CASSLDLGQGKETQYF. The CDR3 DNA is TGTGCCAGCAGCTTAGACCTGGGACAGGGCAAAGAGACCCAGTACTTC.

The rearrangement links TRBV14 to TRBJ2-4; 9 bases agree with TRBD1. The germline V gene has CDR1 SGHDN and CDR2 FVKESK. This CDR3 spans 15 amino acids. Unmatched junction bases numbered 2, after V lost 4 bases and J lost 1 base. CDR3 coding DNA: TGTGCCAGCAGCCTGACAGGGGGGGCCAAAAACATTCAGTACTTC. Translation gives CASSLTGGAKNIQYF.

CDR3: CASSQEGLLPSGTYEQYF. Here the CDR3 DNA reads TGTGCCAGCAGCCAAGAGGGCCTATTACCTAGCGGAACCTACGAGCAGTACTTC. The chain is built from TRBV4-2 and TRBJ2-7, with 7 bases matching TRBD2. The trim removed 0 bases at V and 2 bases at J, leaving 13 bases unmatched. The CDR3 runs to 18 residues. Germline V gene lookup returns CDR1 LGHNA and CDR2 YNFKEQ.

As DNA, the CDR3 is TGTGCCAGCAGTTTTAACAGGGGCGTCAACTATGGCTACACCTTC. Its protein is CASSFNRGVNYGYTF. The chain joins TRBV12-3 or TRBV12-4 to TRBJ1-2; 7 nucleotides line up with TRBD1. The CDR3 runs 15 residues. The V segment lost 3 bases and the J segment 2 bases; nucleotides outside the gene matches: 6.

This clonotype was observed a few times. The CDR3 bases are TGCAGTGCCAAGAATCCCTTGACAGGGTCGACTAACTATGGCTACACCTTC. Encoded protein: CSAKNPLTGSTNYGYTF. The chain employs TRBV20-1 and TRBJ1-2; 7 bases align to TRBD1. Germline CDR1 and CDR2: DFQATT and SNEGSKA (reference sequence). V lost 6 bases and J lost 0; bases outside the gene matches: 16. This CDR3 comprises 17 residues.